The 25 T cell receptor beta chains below come from one sample, sequenced in a study of blood T cell repertoires in COVID-19 (dated by TCRdb to the early 2020s). To prepare the library, the immunoSEQ multiplex PCR assay was applied. The clones in this table, taken by TCRdb from immuneACCESS, are in-frame only. Not every clone is retained; where verified, under half of the shortfall comes from an unresolved V gene, and the cause of the rest is unknown. Counted in this sample were around 200,000 clones; 84% of them appeared once. Of the sample, about 15% falls within the top ten clones. The sample consisted of peripheral blood. The source is a woman in her 70s with COVID-19, enrolled during active disease.

In its sample, this clone was seen once. This chain connects TRBV28 to TRBJ1-2, with a possible D match to TRBD1 (5 bases). CDR1 is MDHEN, CDR2 SYDVKM, per germline. The length of the CDR3 is 13 residues. V gave up 3 bases and J gave up 6 bases, with 11 bases separating them. CDR3 loop: CASSLGLSDGYTF. The CDR3 DNA sequence: TGTGCCAGCAGTTTGGGGCTGTCGGATGGCTACACCTTC.

The CDR3, as DNA: TGTGCCTGGAGTCCTCTAGGGCGGGGGAACACCGGGGAGCTGTTTTTT. It is translated as CAWSPLGRGNTGELFF. The chain uses TRBV30 and TRBJ2-2, with TRBD2 as a possible D gene (6 bases). CDR1 and CDR2 from the germline V gene are GTSNPN and SVGIG (reference sequence). V lost 2 bases and J lost 1, with 14 bases in between. The CDR3 length is 16 residues.

This chain connects TRBV6-5 to TRBJ2-1, with TRBD2 as a possible D gene (6 bases). Per germline, CDR1 MNHEY and CDR2 SVGAGI. Trimming took 6 bases from V and 6 from J, leaving 18 bases between them. CDR3 length equals 15 residues. This CDR3 is CASSAGSAPSNEQFF. DNA for the CDR3: TGTGCCAGCAGCGCCGGGAGCGCCCCATCCAATGAGCAGTTCTTC.

V gene TRBV5-1 combines with J gene TRBJ2-7; TRBD2 matches 13 bases. Germline assignment: CDR1 SGHRS and CDR2 YFSETQ. This CDR3 region has 16 residues. The V and J ends lost 0 bases and 5 bases, in that order; junction bases with no gene match: 5. In DNA form, the CDR3 reads TGCGCCAGCAGCTTGGGGCCGGGACTAGCGGGACACGAGCAGTACTTC. Translated: CASSLGPGLAGHEQYF.

The chain couples TRBV7-3 to TRBJ1-1, with no clear D. The CDR3 is 13 amino acids. Germline lookup yields CDR1 SGHTA and CDR2 FQGTGA. The V end was cut by 5 bases, the J end by 5 bases, with 12 bases between. CDR3 region: CASSQNPTTEAFF. DNA of the CDR3: TGTGCCAGCAGCCAAAACCCAACTACTGAAGCTTTCTTT.

The chain employs TRBV6-5 and TRBJ2-7, with TRBD1 identical over 9 bases. The CDR3 consists of 15 residues. Germline V gene sequence: CDR1 MNHEY, CDR2 SVGAGI. J was trimmed by 0 bases and V by 7 bases; bases with no gene match: 7. The CDR3 protein is CASTRGTGSSYEQYF. For the CDR3, the DNA is TGTGCCAGCACCCGCGGGACAGGGAGCTCCTACGAGCAGTACTTC.

The gene calls are TRBV5-1 and TRBJ2-1; 10 positions agree with TRBD2. V lost 5 bases to trimming and J lost 5 bases; unmatched junction nucleotides: 10. Germline-derived CDR1 and CDR2 are SGHRS and YFSETQ. The CDR3 runs 16 residues. CDR3 residues: CASRLQGLAGDNEQFF. The DNA for the CDR3 is TGCGCCAGCAGACTCCAGGGGCTAGCGGGAGACAATGAGCAGTTCTTC.

V gene TRBV5-4 combines with J gene TRBJ2-3, with D possibly being TRBD2 (6 bases). Germline V gene data show CDR1 as SGHNT and CDR2 as YYREEE (reference sequence). Between the trimmed V and J ends, which lost 5 bases and 8 bases, there was a span of 15 bases. There are 13 residues in the CDR3. CDR3 bases: TGTGCCAGCAGTTCCGGGGGAGAAGCTACGCAGTATTTT. It translates to CASSSGGEATQYF.

The rearrangement uses TRBV27 and TRBJ1-1; tentatively, D is TRBD1 (5 bases). Germline values: CDR1 MNHEY, CDR2 SMNVEV (reference sequence). The CDR3 has 14 amino acids. V was pared by 8 bases and J by 3 bases, with 16 bases between. Written as DNA, the CDR3 is TGTGCCAGCGGAAGGGGACTTTCTTACACTGAAGCTTTCTTT. Amino acids: CASGRGLSYTEAFF.

The chain employs TRBV19 and TRBJ2-2; D call uncertain. Trimming removed 7 bases at V and 7 bases at J, with 7 bases between. The CDR3 is 11 residues long. CDR1 and CDR2 (germline): LNHDA, SQIVND (reference sequence). CDR3 DNA sequence: TGTGCCAGTACAGAGGACGGGGAGCTGTTTTTT. It translates to CASTEDGELFF.

This clone was counted once. The CDR3: CASSRPGTRGGYTF. The CDR3, as DNA: TGTGCCAGCAGCCGTCCCGGGACGCGGGGTGGCTACACCTTC. The J gene is TRBJ1-2, the V gene TRBV5-6, with a tentative D call TRBD1 (5 bases). Looked up from germline, CDR1 is SGHDT and CDR2 is YYEEEE. V was clipped by 4 bases and J by 7 bases, with 17 bases between them. The CDR3 consists of 14 residues.

This clone was recorded only once. CDR3 sequence reads: CASRGQDRLAGELFF. The CDR3, as DNA: TGTGCCAGCAGAGGACAGGATAGGCTTGCCGGGGAGCTGTTTTTT. The chain employs TRBV6-5 and TRBJ2-2; 7 positions match TRBD1. The CDR3 sequence is 15 residues long. Germline trimming cut 6 bases from V and 6 bases from J; bases unmatched to any gene: 10. Per the germline V gene, CDR1 is MNHEY and CDR2 is SVGAGI.

Of note for this clone: The sample has other DNA sequences that encode this CDR3 too. V usage is TRBV5-1 and J usage is TRBJ1-1; D is uncertain. Germline values: CDR1 SGHRS, CDR2 YFSETQ. Trimming shortened V by 0 bases and J by 0 bases, and 6 bases separated the two germline ends. The CDR3 is 14 residues long. The DNA for the CDR3 is TGCGCCAGCAGCTTGGGGCAGATGAACACTGAAGCTTTCTTT. It yields the protein CASSLGQMNTEAFF.

The V call is TRBV29-1, the J call TRBJ2-7; D is unclear. The CDR3 is 11 amino acids. Trimming left V 5 bases short and J 3 bases short, with 8 bases between. Germline-derived CDR1 and CDR2 are SQVTM and ANQGSEA. The CDR3 spells CSVFDIYEQYF. Written as DNA, the CDR3 is TGCAGCGTTTTTGACATCTACGAGCAGTACTTC.

This chain joins TRBV28 and TRBJ1-5; tentatively, D is TRBD1 (6 bases). Trimming left V 5 bases short and J 3 bases short, with 20 bases between. Germline V gene sequence: CDR1 MDHEN, CDR2 SYDVKM. The CDR3 covers 17 residues. CDR3 nucleotide sequence: TGTGCCAGCAGTCCGCGACAGACCCAGGGGCTCAATCAGCCCCAGCATTTT. It yields the protein CASSPRQTQGLNQPQHF.

The V and J genes are TRBV24-1 and TRBJ1-5; 10 positions match TRBD1. The germline V gene has CDR1 KGHDR and CDR2 SFDVKD. The V segment lost 3 bases and the J segment 8 bases; nucleotides outside the gene matches: 9. This CDR3 is built from 16 residues. For the CDR3, the DNA is TGTGCCACCAGTGATCGGGGACAGGGGCTGTTTGAGCCCCAGCATTTT. This sequence encodes CATSDRGQGLFEPQHF.

The chain employs TRBV18 and TRBJ2-7; the D gene is possibly TRBD1 (7 bases). Trimming took off 4 bases at V and 0 bases at J, with 10 bases between the two ends. Germline CDR1 and CDR2: KGHSH and LQKENI. This CDR3 has 14 residues. This CDR3 reads CASSRGDSSYEQYV. The CDR3 bases are TGTGCCAGCTCACGGGGGGACAGCTCCTACGAGCAGTACGTC.

This clone has just one count. The chain carries TRBV19 and TRBJ1-5, with D uncertain. Germline V gene sequence: CDR1 LNHDA, CDR2 SQIVND (reference sequence). The CDR3 spans 13 residues. The V end was cut by 4 bases, the J end by 5 bases, with 9 bases between. This chain's CDR3 is CASSTRFHQPQHF. The CDR3 DNA reads TGTGCCAGTAGTACGAGGTTTCATCAGCCCCAGCATTTT.

The gene calls are TRBV11-3 and TRBJ2-3; 15 bases are a match to TRBD2. The J segment lost 7 bases and the V segment lost 5 bases, leaving 10 bases of the junction unmatched. Germline-derived CDR1 and CDR2 are SGHNT and YENEEA. This CDR3 has 17 amino acids. CDR3 DNA sequence: TGTGCCAGCAGCCCTGGACTAGCGGGGGGGTCCGTGAATACGCAGTATTTT. Protein sequence: CASSPGLAGGSVNTQYF.

The gene calls are TRBV3-1 (or the pseudogene TRBV3-2) and TRBJ2-1, with 10 bases that match TRBD2. The CDR3 is made up of 18 amino acids. Losses at the gene ends were 0 bases for V and 3 bases for J; bases not matched to a gene: 8. Germline CDR1 reads LGHDT; CDR2 reads YNNKEL (reference sequence). The CDR3 DNA reads as TGTGCCAGCAGCCAAGATCTCGGTCTAGCGGGGGACTACAATGAGCAGTTCTTC. It yields the protein CASSQDLGLAGDYNEQFF.

The J gene is TRBJ2-7, the V gene TRBV7-9, with D perhaps matching TRBD2 (5 bases). The length of the CDR3 is 15 residues. V shed 4 bases and J shed 0 bases, with 13 bases lying between them. In germline, CDR1 is SEHNR, CDR2 FQNEAQ (reference sequence). The CDR3, as DNA: TGTGCCAGCAGCTGCCGGGAATCCTACTCCTACGAGCAGTACGTC. Its translation is CASSCRESYSYEQYV.

Only a few counts were recorded for this clone. This rearrangement joins TRBV6-1 to TRBJ1-6, with 7 bases fitting TRBD1. Germline assignment: CDR1 MNHNS and CDR2 SASEGT. Germline trimming cut 4 bases from V and 0 bases from J; bases unmatched to any gene: 9. This CDR3 is built from 18 residues. The CDR3 DNA sequence: TGTGCCAGCAGTGGGGGACAGCGCTCATACTCCTATAATTCACCCCTCCACTTT. Translated, it gives CASSGGQRSYSYNSPLHF.

This sequence joins TRBV11-1 and TRBJ1-1, with TRBD1 matching over 8 bases. This CDR3 comprises 12 residues. The germline CDR1 and CDR2 sequences are SGHAT and FQDESV (reference sequence). V lost 2 bases, J lost 10 bases, and 3 bases stayed unmatched. The CDR3 loop reads CASSLSDRGAFF. CDR3 DNA sequence: TGTGCCAGCAGCTTAAGCGACAGGGGAGCTTTCTTT.

V usage is TRBV30 and J usage is TRBJ1-1; the match to TRBD1 covers 9 bases. The germline CDR1 and CDR2 sequences are GTSNPN and SVGIG (reference sequence). J lost 7 bases, V lost 7 bases, and 4 bases had no gene match. This CDR3 region has 11 residues. In nucleotides, the CDR3 is TGTGCCTCTGGACAGGGGATTGAAGCTTTCTTT. It specifies CASGQGIEAFF. Full variable domain (missing parts from reference TRBV30 and TRBJ1-1): SQTIHQWPATLVQPVGSPLSLECTVEGTSNPNLYWYRQAAGRGLQLLFYSVGIGQISSEVPQNLSASRPQDRQFILSSKKLLLSDSGFYLCASGQGIEAFFGQGTRLTVV.

The rearrangement uses TRBV28 and TRBJ1-2; D gene uncertain. The CDR3 loop spans 14 amino acids. V was trimmed by 6 bases and J by 2 bases, leaving 13 bases between them. CDR1 is MDHEN and CDR2 is SYDVKM in the germline V gene. The chain's CDR3 is CASRLPTGNYGYTF. In DNA form, the CDR3 reads TGTGCCAGCAGACTACCTACGGGGAACTATGGCTACACCTTC.